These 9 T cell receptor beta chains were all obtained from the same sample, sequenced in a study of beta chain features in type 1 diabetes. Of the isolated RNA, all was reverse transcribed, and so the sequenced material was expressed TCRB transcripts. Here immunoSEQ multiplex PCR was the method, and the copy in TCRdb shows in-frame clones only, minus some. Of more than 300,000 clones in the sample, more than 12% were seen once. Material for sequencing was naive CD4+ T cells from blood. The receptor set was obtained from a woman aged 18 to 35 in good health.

CDR3 residues: CATSRDGQLNQPQHF. Written as DNA, the CDR3 is TGTGCCACCAGCAGAGATGGACAGCTTAATCAGCCCCAGCATTTT. The chain has TRBV15 and TRBJ1-5; weak D call: TRBD1 (6 bases). The length of the CDR3 is 15 residues. The ends were cut back, 0 bases at V and 4 bases at J, with 10 bases in the middle. Germline V CDR1 and CDR2: LNHNV, YYDKDF (reference sequence).

The CDR3 loop is CASSAYRASYGYTF. In DNA, the CDR3 is TGTGCCAGCAGCGCCTACAGGGCGTCTTATGGCTACACCTTC. The chain joins TRBV7-2 to TRBJ1-2, with D perhaps matching TRBD1 (6 bases). V lost 5 bases, J lost 5 bases, and 15 bases lay in between. This CDR3 is 14 amino acids long. The germline V gene has CDR1 SGHTA and CDR2 FQGNSA.

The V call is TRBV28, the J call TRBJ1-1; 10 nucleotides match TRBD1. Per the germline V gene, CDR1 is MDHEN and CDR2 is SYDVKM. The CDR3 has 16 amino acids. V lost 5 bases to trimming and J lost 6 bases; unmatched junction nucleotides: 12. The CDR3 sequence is CASSLAGTGAGAEAFF. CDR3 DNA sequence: TGTGCCAGCAGTCTGGCCGGGACAGGGGCCGGGGCTGAAGCTTTCTTT.

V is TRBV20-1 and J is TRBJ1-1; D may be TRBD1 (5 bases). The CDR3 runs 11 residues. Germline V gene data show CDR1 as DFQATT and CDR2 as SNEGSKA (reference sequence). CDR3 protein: CTAIGDTEAFF. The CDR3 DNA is TGCACCGCCATAGGGGATACTGAAGCTTTCTTT.

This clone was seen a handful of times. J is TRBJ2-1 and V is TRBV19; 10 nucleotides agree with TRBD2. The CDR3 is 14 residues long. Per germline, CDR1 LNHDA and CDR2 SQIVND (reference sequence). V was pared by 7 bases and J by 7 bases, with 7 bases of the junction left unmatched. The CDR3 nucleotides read TGTGCCAGTACGACTAGCGGGCTTGGGAATGAGCAGTTCTTC. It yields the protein CASTTSGLGNEQFF. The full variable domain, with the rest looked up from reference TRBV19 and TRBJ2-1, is DGGITQSPKYLFRKEGQNVTLSCEQNLNHDAMYWYRQDPGQGLRLIYYSQIVNDFQKGDIAEGYSVSREKKESFPLTVTSAQKNPTAFYLCASTTSGLGNEQFFGPGTRLTVL.

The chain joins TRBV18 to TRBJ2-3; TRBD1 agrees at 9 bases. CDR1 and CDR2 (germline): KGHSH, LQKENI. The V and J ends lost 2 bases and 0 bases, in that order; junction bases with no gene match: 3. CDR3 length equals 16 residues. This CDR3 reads CASSPSGQGSTDTQYF. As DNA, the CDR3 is TGTGCCAGCTCACCATCCGGACAGGGGAGCACAGATACGCAGTATTTT.

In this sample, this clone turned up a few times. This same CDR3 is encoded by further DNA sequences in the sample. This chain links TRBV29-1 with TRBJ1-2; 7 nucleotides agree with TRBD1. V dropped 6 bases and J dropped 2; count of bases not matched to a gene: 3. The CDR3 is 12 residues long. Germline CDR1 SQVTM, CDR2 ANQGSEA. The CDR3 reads CSVRTGNYGYTF. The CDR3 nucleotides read TGCAGCGTCCGGACAGGAAACTATGGCTACACCTTC.

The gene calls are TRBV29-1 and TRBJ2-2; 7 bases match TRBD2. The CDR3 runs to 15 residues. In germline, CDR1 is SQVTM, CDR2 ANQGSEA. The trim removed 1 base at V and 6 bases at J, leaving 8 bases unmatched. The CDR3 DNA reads TGCAGCGTTGAAGGGCTAGCGGAGGCAGCCGGGGAGCTGTTTTTT. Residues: CSVEGLAEAAGELFF.

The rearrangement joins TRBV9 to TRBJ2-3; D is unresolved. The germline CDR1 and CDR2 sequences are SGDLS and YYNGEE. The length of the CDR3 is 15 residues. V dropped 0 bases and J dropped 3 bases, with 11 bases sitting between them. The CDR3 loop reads CASSVDGLRTDTQYF. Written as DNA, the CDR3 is TGTGCCAGCAGCGTAGATGGGCTGAGAACAGATACGCAGTATTTT. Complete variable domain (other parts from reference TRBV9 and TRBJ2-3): DSGVTQTPKHLITATGQRVTLRCSPRSGDLSVYWYQQSLDQGLQFLIQYYNGEERAKGNILERFSAQQFPDLHSELNLSSLELGDSALYFCASSVDGLRTDTQYFGPGTRLTVL.